Listed below are T cell receptor beta chains from one sample, sequenced in a study of cytomegalovirus exposure and HLA in healthy donors. Sequencing used immunoSEQ multiplex PCR; TCRdb keeps in-frame clones, though not all of them. The sample has about 270,000 clones, roughly 90% seen once. The material sequenced was PBMCs. The receptors shown here come from a man aged 35-49 years in good health and CMV-seropositive. The CDR3 runs from the conserved cysteine through the conserved F or W. A D gene is named only where the DNA matches it firmly. Not every row has a clone size; where given, it reads once, few, many or a size class.

D gene: TRBD1
clone size: .
V gene: TRBV6-1
J gene: TRBJ1-5
CDR3 protein: CASSGRGQAYQPQHF
CDR3 DNA: TGTGCCAGCAGTGGGAGAGGACAGGCTTATCAGCCCCAGCATTTT

D gene: .
clone size: .
V gene: TRBV19
J gene: TRBJ2-4
CDR3 protein: CASSMAGRGVPLAKNIQYF
CDR3 DNA: TGTGCCAGTAGTATGGCGGGGAGGGGGGTCCCCTTAGCCAAAAACATTCAGTACTTC

D gene: TRBD2
clone size: .
V gene: TRBV6-6
J gene: TRBJ2-7
CDR3 protein: CASKVAGGYEQYF
CDR3 DNA: TGTGCCAGCAAGGTAGCGGGAGGGTACGAGCAGTACTTC

D gene: TRBD1
clone size: .
V gene: TRBV9
J gene: TRBJ2-3
CDR3 protein: CASSVEQGDTDTQYF
CDR3 DNA: TGTGCCAGCAGCGTAGAACAGGGGGATACAGATACGCAGTATTTT

D gene: TRBD2
clone size: .
V gene: TRBV5-1
J gene: TRBJ2-1
CDR3 protein: CASSLEASGGYSYNEQFF
CDR3 DNA: TGCGCCAGCAGCTTGGAGGCTAGCGGGGGGTACTCCTACAATGAGCAGTTCTTC

D gene: .
clone size: .
V gene: TRBV7-2
J gene: TRBJ1-5
CDR3 protein: CASSKGGATSNQPQHF
CDR3 DNA: TGTGCCAGCAGCAAGGGGGGGGCGACTAGCAATCAGCCCCAGCATTTT

D gene: .
clone size: .
V gene: TRBV6-6
J gene: TRBJ1-2
CDR3 protein: CASRAGAGSAYGYTF
CDR3 DNA: TGTGCCAGCAGGGCCGGAGCAGGGTCCGCCTATGGCTACACCTTC

D gene: TRBD1
clone size: .
V gene: TRBV7-3
J gene: TRBJ2-2
CDR3 protein: CASSPRQGIPGELFF
CDR3 DNA: TGTGCCAGCAGCCCGCGACAGGGGATTCCCGGGGAGCTGTTTTTT

D gene: TRBD1
clone size: .
V gene: TRBV5-4
J gene: TRBJ2-3
CDR3 protein: CASSPATGVPDTQYF
CDR3 DNA: TGTGCCAGCAGCCCCGCGACAGGGGTCCCAGATACGCAGTATTTT

D gene: TRBD2
clone size: .
V gene: TRBV4-3
J gene: TRBJ2-7
CDR3 protein: CASRPLSSGVHEQYF
CDR3 DNA: TGCGCCAGCCGCCCACTCTCTAGCGGGGTCCACGAGCAGTACTTC

D gene: TRBD1
clone size: .
V gene: TRBV27
J gene: TRBJ1-1
CDR3 protein: CASSPTGGFTEAFF
CDR3 DNA: TGTGCCAGCAGCCCGACAGGGGGGTTTACTGAAGCTTTCTTT

D gene: .
clone size: .
V gene: TRBV29-1
J gene: TRBJ2-1
CDR3 protein: CSVEDARESSYNEQFF
CDR3 DNA: TGCAGCGTTGAAGATGCCCGGGAAAGCTCCTACAATGAGCAGTTCTTC

D gene: TRBD2
clone size: .
V gene: TRBV7-3
J gene: TRBJ2-1
CDR3 protein: CASSLSGGSYNEQFF
CDR3 DNA: TGTGCCAGCAGCCTAAGCGGGGGCTCCTACAATGAGCAGTTCTTC

D gene: .
clone size: .
V gene: TRBV14
J gene: TRBJ2-7
CDR3 protein: CASSQDGAGSIDEQYF
CDR3 DNA: TGTGCCAGCAGCCAAGATGGGGCCGGGAGTATCGACGAGCAGTACTTC

D gene: TRBD1
clone size: .
V gene: TRBV11-2
J gene: TRBJ2-7
CDR3 protein: CASSLGRQGAHRRYEQYF
CDR3 DNA: TGTGCCAGCAGCTTAGGAAGGCAGGGGGCGCATAGAAGGTACGAGCAGTACTTC

D gene: TRBD2
clone size: .
V gene: TRBV9
J gene: TRBJ2-7
CDR3 protein: CASSPSGSSRGEQYF
CDR3 DNA: TGTGCCAGCAGCCCGAGCGGGAGCAGTCGGGGCGAGCAGTACTTC

D gene: TRBD1
clone size: once
V gene: TRBV6-5
J gene: TRBJ2-7
CDR3 protein: CASSYTGQSTYEQYF
CDR3 DNA: TGTGCCAGCAGTTATACGGGACAGTCTACCTACGAGCAGTACTTC

D gene: TRBD2
clone size: .
V gene: TRBV6-4
J gene: TRBJ2-1
CDR3 protein: CASSLAGNSYNEQFF
CDR3 DNA: TGTGCCAGCAGTCTAGCGGGGAACTCCTACAATGAGCAGTTCTTC

D gene: TRBD1
clone size: .
V gene: TRBV2
J gene: TRBJ2-7
CDR3 protein: CASSPLGQGANEQYF
CDR3 DNA: TGTGCCAGCAGTCCCCTTGGGCAGGGGGCCAACGAGCAGTACTTC

D gene: .
clone size: .
V gene: TRBV10-2
J gene: TRBJ2-7
CDR3 protein: CASNAGARAYEQYF
CDR3 DNA: TGCGCCAGCAACGCAGGGGCAAGAGCCTACGAGCAGTACTTC

D gene: TRBD2
clone size: .
V gene: TRBV9
J gene: TRBJ2-1
CDR3 protein: CASSTSGSTYNEQFF
CDR3 DNA: TGTGCCAGCAGCACTAGCGGGAGTACCTACAATGAGCAGTTCTTC

D gene: TRBD2
clone size: .
V gene: TRBV9
J gene: TRBJ2-1
CDR3 protein: CASSDRLAGGRYNEQFF
CDR3 DNA: TGTGCCAGCAGCGATCGACTAGCGGGAGGGCGCTACAATGAGCAGTTCTTC

D gene: .
clone size: .
V gene: TRBV15
J gene: TRBJ1-5
CDR3 protein: CATSRGRGNQPQHF
CDR3 DNA: TGTGCCACCAGCAGAGGCAGGGGCAATCAGCCCCAGCATTTT

D gene: TRBD1
clone size: .
V gene: TRBV19
J gene: TRBJ2-7
CDR3 protein: CASSKIGTGHHEQYF
CDR3 DNA: TGTGCCAGTAGCAAAATCGGGACAGGGCACCACGAGCAGTACTTC